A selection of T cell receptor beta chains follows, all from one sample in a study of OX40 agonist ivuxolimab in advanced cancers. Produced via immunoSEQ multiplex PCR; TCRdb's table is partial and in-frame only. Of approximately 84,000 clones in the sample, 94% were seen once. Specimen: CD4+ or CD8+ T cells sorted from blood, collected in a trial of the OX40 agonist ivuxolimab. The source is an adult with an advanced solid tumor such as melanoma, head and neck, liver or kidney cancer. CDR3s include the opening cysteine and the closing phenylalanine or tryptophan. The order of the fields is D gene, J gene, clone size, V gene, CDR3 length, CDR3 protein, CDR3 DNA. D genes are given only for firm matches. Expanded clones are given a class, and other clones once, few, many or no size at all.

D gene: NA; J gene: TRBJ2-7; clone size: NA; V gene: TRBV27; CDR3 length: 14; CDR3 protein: CASSLRGTVNEQYF; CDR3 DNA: TGTGCCAGCAGTTTACGGGGAACGGTTAACGAGCAGTACTTC
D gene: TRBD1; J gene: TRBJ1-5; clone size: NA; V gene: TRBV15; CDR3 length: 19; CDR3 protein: CATSRGGQGASRSNQPQHF; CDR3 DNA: TGTGCCACCAGCAGGGGGGGGCAGGGGGCGAGTAGGAGCAATCAGCCCCAGCATTTT
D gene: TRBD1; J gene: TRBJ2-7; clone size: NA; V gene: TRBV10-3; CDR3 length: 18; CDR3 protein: CAISVELTRTGRNYEQYF; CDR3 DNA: TGTGCCATCAGTGTGGAATTAACCCGGACAGGACGAAACTACGAGCAGTACTTC
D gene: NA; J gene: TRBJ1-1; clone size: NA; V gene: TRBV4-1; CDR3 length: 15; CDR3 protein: CASSQVQGMNTEAFF; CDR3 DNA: TGCGCCAGCAGCCAAGTCCAGGGGATGAACACTGAAGCTTTCTTT
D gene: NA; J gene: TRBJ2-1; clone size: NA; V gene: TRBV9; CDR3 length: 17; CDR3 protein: CASSVWGQTTPYNEQFF; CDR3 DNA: TGTGCCAGCAGCGTATGGGGACAAACTACCCCCTACAATGAGCAGTTCTTC
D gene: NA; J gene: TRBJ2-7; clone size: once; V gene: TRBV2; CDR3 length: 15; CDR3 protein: CASSLVAGHPYEQYF; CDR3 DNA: TGTGCCAGCAGTCTTGTCGCAGGGCATCCCTACGAGCAGTACTTC
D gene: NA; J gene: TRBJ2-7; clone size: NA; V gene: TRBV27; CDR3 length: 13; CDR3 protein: CASSPRQLYEQYF; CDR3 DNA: TGTGCCAGCAGTCCCCGACAGCTCTACGAGCAGTACTTC
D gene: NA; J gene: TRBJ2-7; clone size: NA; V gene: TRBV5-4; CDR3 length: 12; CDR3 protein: CASSFGRDEQYF; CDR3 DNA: TGTGCCAGCAGCTTTGGCAGGGACGAGCAGTACTTC
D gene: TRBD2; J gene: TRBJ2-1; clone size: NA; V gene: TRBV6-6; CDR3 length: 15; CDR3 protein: CASSILAGAPNEQFF; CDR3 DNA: TGTGCCAGCAGCATTCTAGCGGGGGCACCCAATGAGCAGTTCTTC
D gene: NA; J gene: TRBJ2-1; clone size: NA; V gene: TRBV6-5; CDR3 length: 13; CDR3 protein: CASSPVRYNEQFF; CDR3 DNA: TGTGCCAGCAGCCCCGTACGTTACAATGAGCAGTTCTTC
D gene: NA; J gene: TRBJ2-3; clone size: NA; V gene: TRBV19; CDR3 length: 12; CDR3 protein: CASQGGGDTQYF; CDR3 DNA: TGTGCCAGTCAGGGGGGAGGAGATACGCAGTATTTT
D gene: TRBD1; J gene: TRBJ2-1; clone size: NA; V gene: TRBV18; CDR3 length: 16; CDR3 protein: CASSEGAGGRLDEQFF; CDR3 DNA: TGTGCCAGCTCAGAGGGGGCCGGCGGTAGGTTGGATGAGCAGTTCTTC
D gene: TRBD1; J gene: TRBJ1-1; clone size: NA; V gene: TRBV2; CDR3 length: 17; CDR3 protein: CAKQWGAQGAMNTEAFF; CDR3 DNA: TGTGCTAAGCAGTGGGGGGCCCAGGGGGCCATGAACACTGAAGCTTTCTTT
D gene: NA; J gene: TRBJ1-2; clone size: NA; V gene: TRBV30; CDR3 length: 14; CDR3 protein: CAWSGPDIRYGYTF; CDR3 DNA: TGTGCCTGGAGTGGTCCAGACATACGATATGGCTACACCTTC
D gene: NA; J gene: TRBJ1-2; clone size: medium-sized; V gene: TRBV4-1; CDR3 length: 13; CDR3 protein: CASSQRGGYGYTF; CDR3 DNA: TGCGCCAGCAGCCAGAGGGGAGGCTATGGCTACACCTTC
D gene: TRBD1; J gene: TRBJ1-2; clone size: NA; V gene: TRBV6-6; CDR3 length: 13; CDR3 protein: CASSLTGQEGYTF; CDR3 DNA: TGTGCCAGCAGTTTAACGGGACAGGAGGGCTACACCTTC
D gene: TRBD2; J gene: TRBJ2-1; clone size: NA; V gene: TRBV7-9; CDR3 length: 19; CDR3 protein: CASSLIPGTSGRTYNEQFF; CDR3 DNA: TGTGCCAGCAGCCTCATCCCAGGGACTAGCGGGAGAACCTACAATGAGCAGTTCTTC
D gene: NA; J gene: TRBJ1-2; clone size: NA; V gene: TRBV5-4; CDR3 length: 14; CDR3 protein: CASSLEDRNYGYTF; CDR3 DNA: TGTGCCAGCAGCTTGGAGGACAGAAACTATGGCTACACCTTC
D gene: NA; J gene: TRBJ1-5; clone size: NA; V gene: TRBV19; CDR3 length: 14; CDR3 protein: CASSILGGPQPQHF; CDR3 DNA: TGTGCCAGTAGTATACTAGGAGGGCCTCAGCCCCAGCATTTT
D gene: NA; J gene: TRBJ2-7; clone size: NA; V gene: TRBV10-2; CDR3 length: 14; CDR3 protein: CASSERRIRAEQYF; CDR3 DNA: TGCGCCAGCAGTGAGAGGCGCATTCGAGCCGAGCAGTACTTC
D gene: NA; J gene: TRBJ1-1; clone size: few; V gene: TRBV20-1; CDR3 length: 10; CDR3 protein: CSARQREAFF; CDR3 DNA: TGCAGTGCTAGACAGCGTGAAGCTTTCTTT
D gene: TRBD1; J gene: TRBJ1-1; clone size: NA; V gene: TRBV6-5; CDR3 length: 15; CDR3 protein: CASSYAQGARTEAFF; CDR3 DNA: TGTGCCAGCAGTTACGCACAGGGGGCTCGTACTGAAGCTTTCTTT
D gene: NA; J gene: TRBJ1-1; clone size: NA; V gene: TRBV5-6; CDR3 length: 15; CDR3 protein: CASSPWTVIDTEAFF; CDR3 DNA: TGTGCCAGCAGCCCCTGGACAGTGATCGACACTGAAGCTTTCTTT
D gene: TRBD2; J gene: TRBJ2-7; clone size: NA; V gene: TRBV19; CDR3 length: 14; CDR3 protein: CASSGLAGGYEQYF; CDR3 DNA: TGTGCCAGTAGCGGGCTAGCGGGAGGCTACGAGCAGTACTTC
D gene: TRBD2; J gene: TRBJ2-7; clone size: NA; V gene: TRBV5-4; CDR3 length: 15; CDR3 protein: CASSLGTSVSYEQYF; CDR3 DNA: TGTGCCAGCAGCTTGGGCACTAGCGTCTCCTACGAGCAGTACTTC
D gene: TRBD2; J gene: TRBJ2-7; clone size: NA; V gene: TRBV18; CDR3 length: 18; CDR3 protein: CASSPGTSGGAGGYEQYF; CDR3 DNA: TGTGCCAGCTCACCCGGGACTAGCGGGGGGGCCGGAGGCTACGAGCAGTACTTC
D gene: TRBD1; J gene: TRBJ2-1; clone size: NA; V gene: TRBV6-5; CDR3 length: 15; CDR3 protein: CASSPGTGVFHEQFF; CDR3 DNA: TGTGCCAGCAGTCCGGGGACAGGGGTTTTCCATGAGCAGTTCTTC
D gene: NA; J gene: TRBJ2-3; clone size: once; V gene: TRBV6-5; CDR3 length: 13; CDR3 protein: CATGLGTTDTQYF; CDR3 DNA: TGTGCCACGGGGTTAGGGACCACAGATACGCAGTATTTT
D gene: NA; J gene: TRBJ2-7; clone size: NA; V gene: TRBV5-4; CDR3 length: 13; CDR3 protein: CASSLDNPYEQYF; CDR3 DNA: TGTGCCAGCAGCTTGGACAACCCCTACGAGCAGTACTTC
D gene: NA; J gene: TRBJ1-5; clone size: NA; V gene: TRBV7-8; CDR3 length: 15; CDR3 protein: CASSLDLFGNQPQHF; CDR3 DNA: TGTGCCAGCAGCTTAGATTTATTTGGGAATCAGCCCCAGCATTTT
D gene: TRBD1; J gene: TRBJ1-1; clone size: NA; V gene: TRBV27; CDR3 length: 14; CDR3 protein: CASAKNRGNTEAFF; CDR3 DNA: TGTGCCAGCGCAAAAAACAGGGGGAACACTGAAGCTTTCTTT
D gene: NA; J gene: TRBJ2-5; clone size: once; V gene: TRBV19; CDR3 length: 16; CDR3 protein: CASSIVWTRRQETQYF; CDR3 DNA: TGTGCCAGTAGTATAGTCTGGACCCGCCGCCAAGAGACCCAGTACTTC
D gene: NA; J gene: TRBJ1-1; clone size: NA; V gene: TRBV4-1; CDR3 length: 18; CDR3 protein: CASSQRMPIYGIGGEAFF; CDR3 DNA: TGCGCCAGCAGCCAAAGAATGCCCATCTATGGCATCGGAGGGGAAGCTTTCTTT
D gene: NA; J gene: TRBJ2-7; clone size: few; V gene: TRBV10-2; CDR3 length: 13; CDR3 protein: CASSLLASHEQYF; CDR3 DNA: TGCGCCAGCAGTTTGCTGGCATCACACGAGCAGTACTTC
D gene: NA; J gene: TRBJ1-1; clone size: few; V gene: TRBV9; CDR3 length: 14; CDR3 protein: CASSGTGGNTEAFF; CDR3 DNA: TGTGCCAGCAGCGGGACCGGAGGGAACACTGAAGCTTTCTTT
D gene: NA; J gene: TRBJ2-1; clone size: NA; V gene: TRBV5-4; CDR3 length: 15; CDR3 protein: CASSLGLQMNNEQFF; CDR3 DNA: TGTGCCAGCAGCTTGGGACTACAGATGAACAATGAGCAGTTCTTC
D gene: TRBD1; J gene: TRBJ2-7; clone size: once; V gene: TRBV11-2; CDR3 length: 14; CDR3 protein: CASSFTGGGDEQYF; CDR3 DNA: TGTGCCAGCAGCTTTACAGGGGGCGGCGACGAGCAGTACTTC